This T cell receptor (beta chain) comes out of a study of breast tumors, draining lymph nodes, adjacent tissues. TCRdb reanalysed the multiplex PCR reads using MiXCR and keeps one entry per CDR3 protein. Of some 22,000 distinct CDR3 sequences in the sample, around 50% were seen once. From germline, CDR1 is MNHNS and CDR2 SASEGT. V dropped 10 bases and J dropped 0 bases, with 9 bases sitting between them. The CDR3 has 12 residues. This clonotype has more than one count but fewer than ten. The V and J genes are TRBV6-1 and TRBJ1-2; D uncertain. This receptor was obtained from a female donor with breast cancer. Some clones in this sample may be carry-over from other donors' samples. Specimen: breast tumor tissue. The CDR3 sequence is CATTLANYGYTF. CDR3 DNA: TGTGCCACCACACTCGCTAACTATGGCTACACCTTC.